The 16 T cell receptor beta chains presented below share a single source sample, sequenced in a study of early T cells in non-severe SARS-CoV-2 infection. MiXCR, applied by TCRdb to the 5' RACE reads, yields one record per CDR3 protein. The sample has roughly 93,000 distinct CDR3 sequences; around 15% are singletons. Sequencing used whole blood. These TCRs come from an adult who was a healthcare worker with PCR-confirmed SARS-CoV-2 infection or an uninfected control (not recorded which).

The chain carries TRBV6-2 or TRBV6-3 and TRBJ1-1; D call uncertain. The V gene's germline CDR1 is MNHEY and CDR2 SVGEGT. Trimming cost V 10 bases and J 3 bases, with 15 bases left between them. This CDR3 spans 13 amino acids. CDR3 residues: CATRGSNDTEAFF. The CDR3 nucleotides are TGTGCCACCCGAGGATCTAACGACACTGAAGCTTTCTTT.

The chain carries TRBV6-5 and TRBJ2-2, with D perhaps matching TRBD1 (6 bases). The length of the CDR3 is 15 residues. Germline assignment: CDR1 MNHEY and CDR2 SVGAGI. The V and J ends lost 5 bases and 2 bases respectively, with 12 bases between them. The CDR3 region has the DNA TGTGCCAGCAGTACCGGACAGACAAACACCGGGGAGCTGTTTTTT. It yields the protein CASSTGQTNTGELFF.

V gene TRBV3-1 combines with J gene TRBJ2-3; 7 bases are a match to TRBD2. The length of the CDR3 is 15 residues. Germline-derived CDR1 and CDR2 are LGHDT and YNNKEL (reference sequence). V dropped 2 bases and J dropped 6; count of bases not matched to a gene: 8. CDR3 sequence (DNA): TGTGCCAGCAGCCAAATCCTAGCGGCTACGGATACGCAGTATTTT. Amino acid sequence: CASSQILAATDTQYF.

The table lists this clonotype with a few counts. V gene TRBV5-5 combines with J gene TRBJ1-6; D not resolved. The CDR3 extends over 17 amino acids. The V end lost 2 bases, the J end lost 0 bases, and 12 bases lay between the germline ends. The V gene's germline CDR1 is SGHKS and CDR2 YYEKEE (reference sequence). The CDR3 DNA is TGTGCCAGCAGCTTTAGAGAATCGAGCTCCTATAATTCACCCCTCCACTTT. Encoded protein: CASSFRESSSYNSPLHF.

This clonotype was observed a handful of times. V and J are TRBV5-1 and TRBJ2-3; TRBD2 aligns across 9 bases. V gave up 4 bases and J gave up 6 bases; unmatched junction bases: 9. From germline, CDR1 is SGHRS and CDR2 YFSETQ. This CDR3 comprises 15 residues. This CDR3 reads CASSLLAGGSDTQYF. The CDR3 DNA reads TGCGCCAGCAGCCTGCTGGCGGGGGGGTCGGATACGCAGTATTTT.

The chain is built from TRBV30 and TRBJ1-5; TRBD1 might be the D (6 bases). This CDR3 is 14 amino acids long. Germline V lookup: CDR1 GTSNPN, CDR2 SVGIG (reference sequence). Trimming removed 5 bases at V and 7 bases at J, with 18 bases between. CDR3 residues: CAWGTGYRDQPQHF. Written as DNA, the CDR3 is TGTGCCTGGGGTACAGGGTATCGGGACCAGCCCCAGCATTTT.

This clonotype was detected a few times. This chain uses TRBV6-6 with TRBJ1-4; 8 bases line up with TRBD1. Germline V CDR1 and CDR2: MNHNY, SVGAGI (reference sequence). V gave up 6 bases and J gave up 3 bases; unmatched junction bases: 9. This CDR3 has 16 residues. CDR3 in DNA: TGTGCCAGCAGGGGGCAGGGGGCATCTGCTAATGAAAAACTGTTTTTT. Translation: CASRGQGASANEKLFF.

The chain uses TRBV29-1 and TRBJ2-1; no clear D. Germline CDR1 is SQVTM and CDR2 is ANQGSEA. The CDR3 is 11 amino acids. V was cut by 5 bases and J by 14 bases, with 16 bases left in between. In DNA form, the CDR3 reads TGCAGCGTTCATTTCGACCCGATTGAGTTCTTC. Protein sequence: CSVHFDPIEFF.

V and J are TRBV28 and TRBJ1-4; TRBD1 is a possible D gene (6 bases). Per the germline V gene, CDR1 is MDHEN and CDR2 is SYDVKM. The V end was cut by 5 bases, the J end by 5 bases, with 15 bases between. The CDR3 has 15 residues. The DNA for the CDR3 is TGTGCCAGCAGTCCCTTCAGGGGCTTCAATGAAAAACTGTTTTTT. Translating gives CASSPFRGFNEKLFF.

This clonotype was seen ten or more times. This CDR3 is CASSMIATHEQYV. In nucleotides, the CDR3 is TGCGCCAGCAGTATGATAGCCACCCACGAGCAGTACGTC. The chain is built from TRBV5-1 and TRBJ2-7, with D unresolved. Germline V gene sequence: CDR1 SGHRS, CDR2 YFSETQ. The germline V and J ends were trimmed by 5 bases and 5 bases, with 14 bases remaining between them. This CDR3 spans 13 amino acids.

This clonotype was seen a handful of times. The V call is TRBV28, the J call TRBJ2-7, with 8 bases lining up with TRBD2. V lost 4 bases to trimming and J lost 7 bases; unmatched junction nucleotides: 9. The germline V gene encodes CDR1 MDHEN and CDR2 SYDVKM. The CDR3 spans 14 residues. CDR3 in amino acids: CASSSPGGNGEQYV. CDR3 nucleotide sequence: TGTGCCAGCAGTTCCCCGGGGGGGAATGGGGAGCAGTACGTC.

DNA for the CDR3: TGTGCCAGCAGCCAAGACCCGGGGGGGCTTGATGAGCAGTTCTTC. Translated, it gives CASSQDPGGLDEQFF. The rearrangement uses TRBV3-1 and TRBJ2-1; 8 bases are a match to TRBD2. There are 15 residues in the CDR3. Germline CDR1 and CDR2: LGHDT and YNNKEL (reference sequence). Losses at the gene ends were 0 bases for V and 8 bases for J; bases not matched to a gene: 6.

The chain uses TRBV5-4 and TRBJ1-5, with TRBD1 as a possible D gene (5 bases). Germline CDR1 and CDR2: SGHNT and YYREEE (reference sequence). V gave up 2 bases and J gave up 6 bases, with 12 bases separating them. The CDR3 consists of 14 residues. CDR3 protein: CASSFGGVGQPQHF. The CDR3 DNA reads TGTGCCAGCAGCTTCGGAGGGGTTGGTCAGCCCCAGCATTTT.

To note about this clonotype: A junction end diverges from the germline sequence, so it may reflect a read error. The rearrangement uses TRBV11-2 and TRBJ2-4; unclear D gene. The CDR3 is 14 residues long. Per germline, CDR1 SGHAT and CDR2 FQNNGV. The CDR3 here is CASSLSATGNIRYF. The CDR3 DNA follows: TGTGCCAGCAGCTTATCCGCCACTGGGAACATTCGGTACTTC.

There are a few counts of this clonotype. The rearrangement joins TRBV12-3 or TRBV12-4 to TRBJ2-7, with 7 bases matching TRBD1. This CDR3 has 15 residues. Trimming took 3 bases from V and 1 from J; bases not matched to a gene: 6. The CDR3 is CASSLDRLVSYEQYV. In DNA, the CDR3 is TGTGCCAGCAGTTTGGACAGGTTAGTGTCCTACGAGCAGTACGTC.

This clonotype has only a few counts. This sequence joins TRBV11-2 and TRBJ1-2; D gene uncertain. V lost 0 bases, J lost 4 bases, and 15 bases lay in between. The CDR3 sequence is 16 residues long. Germline lookup yields CDR1 SGHAT and CDR2 FQNNGV. In nucleotides, the CDR3 is TGTGCCAGCAGCTTAGACAGCAAAGGCAGCAGCTATGGCTACACCTTC. It codes for CASSLDSKGSSYGYTF. The variable domain in full, completed from reference TRBV11-2 and TRBJ1-2, reads EAGVAQSPRYKIIEKRQSVAFWCNPISGHATLYWYQQILGQGPKLLIQFQNNGVVDDSQLPKDRFSAERLKGVDSTLKIQPAKLEDSAVYLCASSLDSKGSSYGYTFGSGTRLTVV.